What follows is one TCR beta chain and its context. Trimming took off 5 bases at V and 4 bases at J, with 11 bases between the two ends. Per germline, CDR1 SQVTM and CDR2 ANQGSEA. CDR3 length equals 12 residues. The recovered donors of Cohort 3 showed two negative PCRs, clearance, or symptom resolution. This sample stems from a study of blood T cell repertoires in COVID-19. Overall study: Acute and convalescent COVID-19 specimens originated in the United States, Italy and Spain.

Generated by immunoSEQ multiplex PCR, the TCRdb table keeps only in-frame clones and is missing some. Counted here are about 160,000 clones, about 90% occurring once; the ten biggest clones make up roughly 7%. The chain employs TRBV29-1 and TRBJ1-1; weak D call: TRBD1 (6 bases). This receptor was taken from a woman between 50 and 59 years old who had recovered from COVID-19. The specimen sequenced was PBMCs or T cells enriched from blood (not recorded which). The CDR3 is CSVSGAGTEAFF. The DNA of the CDR3 is TGCAGCGTTTCAGGGGCGGGCACTGAAGCTTTCTTT. Full variable domain (missing parts from reference TRBV29-1 and TRBJ1-1): SAVISQKPSRDICQRGTSLTIQCQVDSQVTMMFWYRQQPGQSLTLIATANQGSEATYESGFVIDKFPISRPNLTFSTLTVSNMSPEDSSIYLCSVSGAGTEAFFGQGTRLTVV.